A single sample is the source of the 10 T cell receptor beta chains below, sequenced in a study of cytomegalovirus exposure and HLA in healthy donors. Sequencing used immunoSEQ multiplex PCR; TCRdb keeps in-frame clones, though not all of them. The top ten hold 3% to 4% of the sample, which has 130,000 or so clones, 85% to 90% seen once. What was sequenced was PBMCs. The receptors here all came from a man aged 25 to 40 in good health and CMV-seronegative.

The rearrangement joins TRBV18 to TRBJ1-1; D is possibly TRBD1 (6 bases). This CDR3 spans 14 amino acids. Germline-derived CDR1 and CDR2 are KGHSH and LQKENI. V was cut by 6 bases and J by 1 base, with 12 bases left in between. CDR3 protein: CASSLRQENTEAFF. The CDR3 DNA reads as TGTGCCAGCTCGCTAAGACAGGAGAACACTGAAGCTTTCTTT.

This clone was counted once. J is TRBJ1-1 and V is TRBV18; D might be TRBD1 (6 bases). Germline V gives CDR1 KGHSH, CDR2 LQKENI. The CDR3 length is 12 residues. Trimming took 3 bases from V and 8 from J, leaving 10 bases between them. The CDR3: CASSPRQDEAFF. The CDR3 DNA reads as TGTGCCAGCTCACCCAGACAGGACGAAGCTTTCTTT. Full variable domain (rest looked up from reference TRBV18 and TRBJ1-1): NAGVMQNPRHLVRRRGQEARLRCSPMKGHSHVYWYRQLPEEGLKFMVYLQKENIIDESGMPKERFSAEFPKEGPSILRIQQVVRGDSAAYFCASSPRQDEAFFGQGTRLTVV.

The chain uses TRBV9 and TRBJ2-7; TRBD2 is a possible D gene (6 bases). V was pared by 4 bases and J by 3 bases, with 14 bases between. This CDR3 comprises 14 residues. Per the germline V gene, CDR1 is SGDLS and CDR2 is YYNGEE. The CDR3 DNA follows: TGTGCCAGCAGCCCGCGGGACGGCGGCTACGAGCAGTACTTC. Residues: CASSPRDGGYEQYF.

The CDR3 loop reads CASSLRTGITNQPQHF. The CDR3 nucleotides read TGTGCCAGCAGCTTAAGGACAGGAATAACAAATCAGCCCCAGCATTTT. The J gene is TRBJ1-5, the V gene TRBV7-2; 7 bases line up with TRBD1. V lost 2 bases to trimming and J lost 4 bases; unmatched junction nucleotides: 8. The germline V gene encodes CDR1 SGHTA and CDR2 FQGNSA. This CDR3 contains 16 residues.

The chain couples TRBV7-9 to TRBJ1-1, with D unclear. CDR1 SEHNR and CDR2 FQNEAQ come from the germline V gene (reference sequence). The CDR3 is 13 amino acids. The V and J ends lost 2 bases and 6 bases respectively, with 10 bases between them. CDR3 sequence: CASSLMFEAEAFF. As DNA, the CDR3 is TGTGCCAGCAGCTTAATGTTTGAGGCTGAAGCTTTCTTT.

This chain links TRBV11-2 with TRBJ1-2; the match to TRBD1 covers 8 bases. CDR1 is SGHAT, CDR2 FQNNGV, per germline. The CDR3 spans 14 residues. Unmatched junction bases numbered 12, after V lost 7 bases and J lost 8 bases. The CDR3 sequence: CASTPSRQGTGYTF. The CDR3 region has the DNA TGTGCCAGCACCCCTTCCCGACAGGGGACAGGCTACACCTTC.

This clone was recorded a few times. The rearrangement uses TRBV7-9 and TRBJ1-5, with TRBD1 as a possible D gene (5 bases). CDR3 size: 14 residues. Per the germline V gene, CDR1 is SEHNR and CDR2 is FQNEAQ (reference sequence). V was shortened by 1 base and J by 7 bases, with 11 bases between the two germline ends. The CDR3 region is CASSLGGRGQPQHF. For the CDR3, the DNA is TGTGCCAGCAGCTTAGGAGGAAGGGGACAGCCCCAGCATTTT.

CDR3 nucleotide sequence: TGCGCCAGCAGTGAGCCTAAAAGGGCGGAGGAGGGCACTGAAGCTTTCTTT. This encodes CASSEPKRAEEGTEAFF. The gene calls are TRBV10-1 and TRBJ1-1; unclear D gene. The CDR3 loop spans 17 amino acids. Looked up from germline, CDR1 is WNHNN and CDR2 is SYGVQD (reference sequence). V was pared by 2 bases and J by 4 bases, with 20 bases between.

This sequence joins TRBV4-1 and TRBJ2-7; D gene ambiguous. V was clipped by 0 bases and J by 3 bases, with 9 bases between them. Germline V gene lookup returns CDR1 MGHRA and CDR2 YSYEKL. The CDR3 runs to 14 residues. CDR3 sequence: CASSQDLHSYEQYF. CDR3 nucleotides: TGCGCCAGCAGCCAAGATCTACACAGCTACGAGCAGTACTTC.

The chain is built from TRBV6-5 and TRBJ2-1; TRBD1 matches at 10 bases. CDR3 length: 14 residues. Germline CDR1 reads MNHEY; CDR2 reads SVGAGI. After removal of 10 bases from V and 6 bases from J, the junction contained 9 bases not matched to a gene. Here the CDR3 DNA reads TGTGCCACCCAGGACAGGGGGTATGGCAATGAGCAGTTCTTC. Its translation is CATQDRGYGNEQFF.